The rows below give T cell receptor beta chains drawn from one sample of a study of blood T cell repertoires in COVID-19. Produced via immunoSEQ multiplex PCR; TCRdb's table is partial and in-frame only. In the table there are about 83,000 clones, around 90% of which are singletons. Sequencing was done on a sample of peripheral blood. The receptor source for this set is a woman in her 50s with active or convalescent COVID-19. Each CDR3 is given with its conserved first and last residue. The D gene is left open where the match is weak. Rows may omit the clone size; those that give it use once, few, many or a size class.

clone size: -; V gene: TRBV7-3; CDR3 length: 13; J gene: TRBJ1-1; D gene: -; CDR3 protein: CASSLEQNTEAFF; CDR3 DNA: TGTGCCAGCAGCTTAGAACAGAACACTGAAGCTTTCTTT
clone size: -; V gene: TRBV6-6; CDR3 length: 16; J gene: TRBJ1-5; D gene: TRBD1; CDR3 protein: CASSYGTVTGNQPQHF; CDR3 DNA: TGTGCCAGCAGTTACGGGACAGTAACGGGCAATCAGCCCCAGCATTTT
clone size: -; V gene: TRBV6-5; CDR3 length: 14; J gene: TRBJ1-6; D gene: TRBD1; CDR3 protein: CASYSRGRRSPLHF; CDR3 DNA: TGTGCCAGTTATTCGAGGGGGCGCCGATCACCCCTCCACTTT
clone size: -; V gene: TRBV27; CDR3 length: 18; J gene: TRBJ1-3; D gene: -; CDR3 protein: CASSLSGLVAAGGNTIYF; CDR3 DNA: TGTGCCAGCAGTTTATCGGGGTTAGTAGCGGCAGGGGGAAACACCATATATTTT
clone size: -; V gene: TRBV4-2; CDR3 length: 15; J gene: TRBJ1-6; D gene: TRBD1; CDR3 protein: CASSPLNRGNSPLHF; CDR3 DNA: TGTGCCAGCAGCCCTCTGAACAGGGGTAATTCACCCCTCCACTTT
clone size: -; V gene: TRBV20-1; CDR3 length: 10; J gene: TRBJ2-5; D gene: -; CDR3 protein: CSAGPETQYF; CDR3 DNA: TGCAGTGCTGGCCCAGAGACCCAGTACTTC
clone size: few; V gene: TRBV5-1; CDR3 length: 17; J gene: TRBJ2-2; D gene: TRBD1; CDR3 protein: CASSFFGGTGDGGELFF; CDR3 DNA: TGCGCCAGCAGCTTCTTCGGCGGGACAGGGGACGGAGGGGAGCTGTTTTTT
clone size: -; V gene: TRBV5-4; CDR3 length: 16; J gene: TRBJ2-3; D gene: TRBD1; CDR3 protein: CASSLRTGGRTDTQYF; CDR3 DNA: TGTGCCAGCAGCTTGCGGACAGGGGGAAGGACAGATACGCAGTATTTT
clone size: -; V gene: TRBV7-2; CDR3 length: 16; J gene: TRBJ1-6; D gene: TRBD1; CDR3 protein: CASSFYDRGDNSPLHF; CDR3 DNA: TGTGCCAGCAGCTTCTATGACAGGGGCGATAATTCACCCCTCCACTTT
clone size: -; V gene: TRBV5-1; CDR3 length: 13; J gene: TRBJ1-1; D gene: -; CDR3 protein: CASRLPGSTEAFF; CDR3 DNA: TGCGCCAGCAGATTACCAGGTTCCACTGAAGCTTTCTTT
clone size: -; V gene: TRBV7-9; CDR3 length: 14; J gene: TRBJ1-2; D gene: TRBD1; CDR3 protein: CASSSGTGTYGYTF; CDR3 DNA: TGTGCCAGCAGCTCTGGGACAGGGACATATGGCTACACCTTC
clone size: -; V gene: TRBV2; CDR3 length: 12; J gene: TRBJ1-2; D gene: -; CDR3 protein: CASRPTLPGYTF; CDR3 DNA: TGTGCCAGCAGACCCACCCTACCAGGCTACACCTTC
clone size: -; V gene: TRBV7-3; CDR3 length: 14; J gene: TRBJ2-7; D gene: TRBD1; CDR3 protein: CASSPGQGSGEQYF; CDR3 DNA: TGTGCCAGCAGCCCAGGACAGGGGAGCGGCGAGCAGTACTTC
clone size: -; V gene: TRBV4-3; CDR3 length: 13; J gene: TRBJ2-3; D gene: -; CDR3 protein: CASSQGAQDTQYF; CDR3 DNA: TGCGCCAGCAGCCAAGGAGCCCAAGATACGCAGTATTTT
clone size: -; V gene: TRBV29-1; CDR3 length: 13; J gene: TRBJ1-2; D gene: TRBD1; CDR3 protein: CSAGTGDVDGYTF; CDR3 DNA: TGCAGCGCAGGGACAGGGGATGTCGATGGCTACACCTTC
clone size: -; V gene: TRBV27; CDR3 length: 14; J gene: TRBJ2-2; D gene: -; CDR3 protein: CASRRPANTGELFF; CDR3 DNA: TGTGCCAGCAGGAGGCCCGCGAACACCGGGGAGCTGTTTTTT
clone size: -; V gene: TRBV30; CDR3 length: 13; J gene: TRBJ1-2; D gene: TRBD1; CDR3 protein: CAWSRQGTYGYTF; CDR3 DNA: TGTGCCTGGAGTCGACAGGGGACCTATGGCTACACCTTC
clone size: -; V gene: TRBV7-2; CDR3 length: 15; J gene: TRBJ2-5; D gene: -; CDR3 protein: CASSSGGGGLKTQYF; CDR3 DNA: TGTGCCAGCAGCTCTGGTGGGGGGGGGCTAAAGACCCAGTACTTC
clone size: -; V gene: TRBV30; CDR3 length: 14; J gene: TRBJ2-2; D gene: -; CDR3 protein: CAWSLGPNTGELFF; CDR3 DNA: TGTGCCTGGAGTTTGGGGCCGAACACCGGGGAGCTGTTTTTT
clone size: -; V gene: TRBV5-5; CDR3 length: 14; J gene: TRBJ1-5; D gene: -; CDR3 protein: CASSSDIQYQPQHF; CDR3 DNA: TGTGCCAGCAGCTCGGACATACAATATCAGCCCCAGCATTTT
clone size: -; V gene: TRBV21-1; CDR3 length: 15; J gene: TRBJ1-2; D gene: -; CDR3 protein: CASSTIGTGPYGYTF; CDR3 DNA: TGTGCCAGCAGCACCATCGGGACAGGTCCCTATGGCTACACCTTC
clone size: -; V gene: TRBV5-4; CDR3 length: 14; J gene: TRBJ2-7; D gene: TRBD1; CDR3 protein: CASSDGQGRNEQYF; CDR3 DNA: TGTGCCAGCAGCGATGGACAGGGGAGGAACGAGCAGTACTTC
clone size: -; V gene: TRBV29-1; CDR3 length: 12; J gene: TRBJ2-7; D gene: TRBD1; CDR3 protein: CSVVGQSYEQYF; CDR3 DNA: TGCAGCGTTGTGGGACAGTCCTACGAGCAGTACTTC
clone size: -; V gene: TRBV7-9; CDR3 length: 14; J gene: TRBJ1-4; D gene: -; CDR3 protein: CASSLSELQGKLFF; CDR3 DNA: TGTGCCAGCAGCTTGTCGGAGCTACAGGGAAAACTGTTTTTT
clone size: -; V gene: TRBV9; CDR3 length: 13; J gene: TRBJ1-1; D gene: -; CDR3 protein: CARSKGGGTEAFF; CDR3 DNA: TGTGCCCGCAGCAAGGGGGGGGGCACTGAAGCTTTCTTT
clone size: -; V gene: TRBV29-1; CDR3 length: 12; J gene: TRBJ1-2; D gene: TRBD1; CDR3 protein: CSVGQGSYGYTF; CDR3 DNA: TGCAGCGTCGGACAGGGGAGTTATGGCTACACCTTC
clone size: -; V gene: TRBV2; CDR3 length: 15; J gene: TRBJ1-4; D gene: TRBD1; CDR3 protein: CASKGLGTAGEKLFF; CDR3 DNA: TGTGCCAGCAAGGGATTAGGGACAGCGGGTGAAAAACTGTTTTTT
clone size: -; V gene: TRBV12-5; CDR3 length: 14; J gene: TRBJ1-5; D gene: TRBD1; CDR3 protein: CASGTGQGGQPQHF; CDR3 DNA: TGTGCTAGTGGAACTGGACAGGGTGGTCAGCCCCAGCATTTT
clone size: once; V gene: TRBV28; CDR3 length: 13; J gene: TRBJ2-5; D gene: TRBD1; CDR3 protein: CASADRSLETQYF; CDR3 DNA: TGTGCCAGCGCGGACAGGAGCCTCGAGACCCAGTACTTC
clone size: -; V gene: TRBV21-1; CDR3 length: 15; J gene: TRBJ1-1; D gene: -; CDR3 protein: CASDTEGGDGTEAFF; CDR3 DNA: TGTGCCAGCGACACAGAAGGGGGCGACGGCACTGAAGCTTTCTTT
clone size: -; V gene: TRBV9; CDR3 length: 14; J gene: TRBJ2-7; D gene: TRBD2; CDR3 protein: CASSPRGGAYEQYF; CDR3 DNA: TGTGCCAGCAGCCCCCGGGGGGGGGCCTACGAGCAGTACTTC
clone size: -; V gene: TRBV7-9; CDR3 length: 15; J gene: TRBJ1-3; D gene: TRBD1; CDR3 protein: CASSLTQGPGNTIYF; CDR3 DNA: TGTGCCAGCAGCTTAACACAGGGGCCTGGAAACACCATATATTTT
clone size: -; V gene: TRBV29-1; CDR3 length: 13; J gene: TRBJ2-1; D gene: TRBD2; CDR3 protein: CSVPSGGRNEQFF; CDR3 DNA: TGCAGCGTTCCCAGCGGGGGGAGGAATGAGCAGTTCTTC
clone size: -; V gene: TRBV5-4; CDR3 length: 17; J gene: TRBJ2-2; D gene: TRBD2; CDR3 protein: CARRLGGAGAHTGELFF; CDR3 DNA: TGTGCCCGCCGCCTCGGGGGGGCGGGGGCCCACACCGGGGAGCTGTTTTTT
clone size: -; V gene: TRBV10-3; CDR3 length: 16; J gene: TRBJ2-1; D gene: TRBD2; CDR3 protein: CAIRKTGTSGDNEQFF; CDR3 DNA: TGTGCCATCAGAAAAACCGGGACTAGCGGTGACAATGAGCAGTTCTTC
clone size: -; V gene: TRBV3-1/TRBV3-2; CDR3 length: 14; J gene: TRBJ1-2; D gene: TRBD1; CDR3 protein: CASSSQGALYGYTF; CDR3 DNA: TGTGCCAGCAGCTCCCAGGGGGCCCTCTATGGCTACACCTTC
clone size: few; V gene: TRBV6-2/TRBV6-3; CDR3 length: 15; J gene: TRBJ2-7; D gene: -; CDR3 protein: CASSSPPAALYEQYF; CDR3 DNA: TGTGCCAGCAGTTCCCCCCCAGCGGCCCTCTACGAGCAGTACTTC
clone size: -; V gene: TRBV10-3; CDR3 length: 15; J gene: TRBJ2-1; D gene: TRBD2; CDR3 protein: CAIRLGVAGSDEQFF; CDR3 DNA: TGTGCCATCCGCCTCGGGGTAGCGGGGTCGGATGAGCAGTTCTTC
clone size: -; V gene: TRBV7-2; CDR3 length: 15; J gene: TRBJ2-1; D gene: -; CDR3 protein: CASSLNWPRSYEQFF; CDR3 DNA: TGTGCCAGCAGCTTAAATTGGCCCAGATCCTATGAGCAGTTCTTC
clone size: once; V gene: TRBV9; CDR3 length: 16; J gene: TRBJ2-5; D gene: -; CDR3 protein: CASSVGDNGGQETQYF; CDR3 DNA: TGTGCCAGCAGCGTAGGAGATAACGGGGGCCAAGAGACCCAGTACTTC